This T cell receptor (beta chain) was profiled in a study of OX40 agonist ivuxolimab in advanced cancers. At the level of the study: With a range of roughly 23 to 90, age averaged approximately 60 years, and around 83% were male.

V gave up 10 bases and J gave up 8 bases, with 23 bases separating them. Germline loops: CDR1 SGHAT, CDR2 FQDESV (reference sequence). CDR3 length: 14 amino acids. As to this clone: The antigen is undetermined.

Clones were read by immunoSEQ multiplex PCR, and TCRdb kept only the in-frame ones, dropping some. The sample holds approximately 80,000 clones; 90% to 95% are singletons and the top ten take around 10%. Study results and limitations: Some nonresponders also had low normalized T-cell clonal expansion.

Source: CD4+ or CD8+ T cells sorted from blood, taken in a trial of the OX40 agonist ivuxolimab. This TCR derives from an adult with an advanced solid tumor such as melanoma, head and neck, liver or kidney cancer. This chain joins TRBV11-1 and TRBJ1-2; no definite D call. The CDR3 nucleotides are TGTGCCACCACAGATCCCCGCGATGCGGGCGGCTACACCTTC. As protein: CATTDPRDAGGYTF.